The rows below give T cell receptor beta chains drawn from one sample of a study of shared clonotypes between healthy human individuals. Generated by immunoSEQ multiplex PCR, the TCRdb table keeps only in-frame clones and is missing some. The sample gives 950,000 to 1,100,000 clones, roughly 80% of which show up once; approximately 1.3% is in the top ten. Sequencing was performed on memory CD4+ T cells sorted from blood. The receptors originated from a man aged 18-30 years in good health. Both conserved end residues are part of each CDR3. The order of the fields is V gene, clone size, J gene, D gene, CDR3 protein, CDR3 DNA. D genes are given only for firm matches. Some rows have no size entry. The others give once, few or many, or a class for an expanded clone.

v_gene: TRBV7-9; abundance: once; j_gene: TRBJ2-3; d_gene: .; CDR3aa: CASSLSQGADTQYF; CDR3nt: TGTGCCAGCAGCCTTTCCCAGGGTGCAGATACGCAGTATTTT
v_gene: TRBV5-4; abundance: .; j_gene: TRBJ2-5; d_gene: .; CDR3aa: CASSRQGQETQYF; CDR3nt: TGTGCCAGCAGCCGGCAGGGACAAGAGACCCAGTACTTC
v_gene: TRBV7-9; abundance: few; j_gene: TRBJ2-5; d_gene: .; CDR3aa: CATGRNQETQYF; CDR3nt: TGTGCCACAGGGCGGAACCAAGAGACCCAGTACTTC
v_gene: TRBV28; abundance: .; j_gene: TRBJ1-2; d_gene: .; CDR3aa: CASSSYRTYGYTF; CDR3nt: TGTGCCAGCAGTTCGTACAGGACCTATGGCTACACCTTC
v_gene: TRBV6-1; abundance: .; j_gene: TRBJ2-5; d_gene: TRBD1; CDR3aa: CASSVIQGRGQETQYF; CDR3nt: TGTGCCAGCAGTGTTATACAGGGGAGAGGGCAAGAGACCCAGTACTTC
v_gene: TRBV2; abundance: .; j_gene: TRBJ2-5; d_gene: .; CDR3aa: CASRWGSRETQYF; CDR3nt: TGTGCCAGCCGATGGGGGTCCCGGGAGACCCAGTACTTC
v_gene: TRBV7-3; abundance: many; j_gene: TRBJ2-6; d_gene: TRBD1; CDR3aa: CASSGQVSGANVLTF; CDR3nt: TGTGCCAGCAGCGGACAGGTGTCCGGGGCCAACGTCCTGACTTTC
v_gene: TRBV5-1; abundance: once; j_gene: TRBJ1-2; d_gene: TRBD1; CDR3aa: CASSLGPTGANYGYTF; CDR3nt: TGCGCCAGCAGCTTGGGGCCCACAGGGGCTAACTATGGCTACACCTTC
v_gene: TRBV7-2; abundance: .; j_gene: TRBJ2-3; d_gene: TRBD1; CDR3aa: CASSLGDRATDTQYF; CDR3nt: TGTGCCAGCAGCTTAGGGGACAGGGCAACAGATACGCAGTATTTT
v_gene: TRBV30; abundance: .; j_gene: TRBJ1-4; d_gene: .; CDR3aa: CAWDGQLNEKLFF; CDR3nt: TGTGCCTGGGATGGACAGCTTAATGAAAAACTGTTTTTT
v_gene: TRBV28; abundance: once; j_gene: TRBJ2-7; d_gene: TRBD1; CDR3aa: CASSRLETGYYF; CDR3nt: TGTGCCAGCAGCCGCCTCGAGACAGGGTATTACTTC
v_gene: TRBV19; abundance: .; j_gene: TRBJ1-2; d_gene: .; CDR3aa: CASSRSSTTNYGYTF; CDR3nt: TGTGCCAGTAGTAGGTCGTCCACAACGAACTATGGCTACACCTTC
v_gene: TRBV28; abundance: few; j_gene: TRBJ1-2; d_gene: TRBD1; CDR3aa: CASSKEQGAYGYTF; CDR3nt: TGTGCCAGCAGTAAAGAACAGGGGGCCTATGGCTACACCTTC
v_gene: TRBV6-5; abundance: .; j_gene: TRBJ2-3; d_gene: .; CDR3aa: CASAGDLTDTQYF; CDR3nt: TGTGCCAGCGCGGGCGACCTCACAGATACGCAGTATTTT
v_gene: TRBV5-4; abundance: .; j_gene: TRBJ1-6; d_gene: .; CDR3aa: CASRSEYNSPLHF; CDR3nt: TGTGCCAGCAGGAGCGAATATAATTCACCCCTCCACTTT
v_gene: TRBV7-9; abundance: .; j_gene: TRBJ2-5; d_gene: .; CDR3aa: CASSWRGETQYF; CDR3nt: TGTGCCAGCAGTTGGCGAGGAGAGACCCAGTACTTC
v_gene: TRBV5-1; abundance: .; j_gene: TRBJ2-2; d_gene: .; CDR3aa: CASKPGALTGELFF; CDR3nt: TGCGCCAGCAAGCCGGGGGCCCTCACCGGGGAGCTGTTTTTT
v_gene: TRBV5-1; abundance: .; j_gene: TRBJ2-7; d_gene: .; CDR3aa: CASSYWSGSSYEQYF; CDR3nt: TGCGCCAGCAGTTATTGGTCGGGTTCCTCCTACGAGCAGTACTTC
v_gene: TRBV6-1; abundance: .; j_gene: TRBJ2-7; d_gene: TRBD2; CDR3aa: CASSEVARGYEQYF; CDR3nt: TGTGCCAGCAGTGAAGTGGCGCGGGGGTACGAGCAGTACTTC
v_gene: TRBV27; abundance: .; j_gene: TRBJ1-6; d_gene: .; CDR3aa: CASSFGGINSPLHF; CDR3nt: TGTGCCAGCAGTTTCGGGGGGATCAATTCACCCCTCCACTTT
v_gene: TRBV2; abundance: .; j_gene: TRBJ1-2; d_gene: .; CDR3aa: CASNQANYGYTF; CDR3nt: TGTGCCAGCAATCAGGCGAACTATGGCTACACCTTC
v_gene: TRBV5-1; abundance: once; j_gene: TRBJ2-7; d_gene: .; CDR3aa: CASSQNYEQYF; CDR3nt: TGCGCCAGCAGCCAGAACTACGAGCAGTACTTC
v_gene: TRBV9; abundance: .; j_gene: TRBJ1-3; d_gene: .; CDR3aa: CASSAEGGYLDTIYF; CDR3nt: TGTGCCAGCAGCGCCGAGGGGGGGTATCTTGACACCATATATTTT
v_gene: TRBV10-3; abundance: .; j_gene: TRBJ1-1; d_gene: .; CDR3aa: CAISDMGEPKNTEAFF; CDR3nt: TGTGCCATCAGTGATATGGGGGAACCGAAGAACACTGAAGCTTTCTTT
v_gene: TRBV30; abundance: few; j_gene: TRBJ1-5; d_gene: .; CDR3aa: CAWSVAAGSNQPQHF; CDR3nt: TGTGCCTGGAGTGTAGCAGCGGGAAGCAATCAGCCCCAGCATTTT
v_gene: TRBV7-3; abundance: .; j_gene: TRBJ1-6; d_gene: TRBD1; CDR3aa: CASSLDGQGLRPLHF; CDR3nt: TGTGCCAGCAGCCTAGACGGACAGGGGTTGAGACCCCTCCACTTT
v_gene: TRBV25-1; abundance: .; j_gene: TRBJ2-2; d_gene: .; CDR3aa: CASSEFGGSSTGELFF; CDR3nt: TGTGCCAGCAGTGAGTTCGGGGGATCGAGCACCGGGGAGCTGTTTTTT
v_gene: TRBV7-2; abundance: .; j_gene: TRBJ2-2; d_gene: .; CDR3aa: CASSLVKAGELFF; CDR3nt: TGTGCCAGCAGCTTAGTCAAGGCCGGGGAGCTGTTTTTT
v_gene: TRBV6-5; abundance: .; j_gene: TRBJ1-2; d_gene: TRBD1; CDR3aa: CASSGPRTGFGYTF; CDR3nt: TGTGCCAGCAGTGGCCCCAGGACAGGGTTTGGCTACACCTTC
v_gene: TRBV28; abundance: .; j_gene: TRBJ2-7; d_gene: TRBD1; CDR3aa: CASATGASYEQYF; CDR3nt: TGTGCCAGCGCCACAGGGGCTTCCTACGAGCAGTACTTC
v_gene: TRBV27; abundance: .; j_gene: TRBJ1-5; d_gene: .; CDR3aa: CANRDDQTYREPKGQPQHF; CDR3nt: TGTGCCAATCGGGACGATCAAACCTACCGGGAGCCCAAGGGTCAGCCCCAGCATTTT
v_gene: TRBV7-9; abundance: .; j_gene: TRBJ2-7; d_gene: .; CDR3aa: CASSLVRLGYSYEQYF; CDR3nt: TGTGCCAGCAGCTTAGTCCGGTTGGGATACTCCTACGAGCAGTACTTC
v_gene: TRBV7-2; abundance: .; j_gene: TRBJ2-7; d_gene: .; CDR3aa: CASSPSGLHYEQYF; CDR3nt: TGTGCCAGCAGCCCATCGGGCCTACACTACGAGCAGTACTTC
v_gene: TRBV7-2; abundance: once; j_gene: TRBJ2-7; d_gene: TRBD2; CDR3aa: CASSFMGLAGMREQYF; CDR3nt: TGTGCCAGCAGCTTTATGGGACTAGCGGGAATGCGCGAGCAGTACTTC
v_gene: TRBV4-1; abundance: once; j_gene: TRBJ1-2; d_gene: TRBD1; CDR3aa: CASSRLDRVAEDYTF; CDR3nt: TGCGCCAGCAGCCGGTTAGACAGGGTAGCTGAGGACTACACCTTC
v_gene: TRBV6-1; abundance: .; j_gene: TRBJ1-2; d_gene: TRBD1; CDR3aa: CASSLDRVGVGYTF; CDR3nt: TGTGCCAGCAGTTTGGACAGGGTGGGAGTTGGCTACACCTTC
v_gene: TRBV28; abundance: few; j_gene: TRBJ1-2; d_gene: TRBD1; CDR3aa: CASSVGQGAGGGYTF; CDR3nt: TGTGCCAGCAGTGTAGGACAGGGGGCAGGTGGTGGCTACACCTTC
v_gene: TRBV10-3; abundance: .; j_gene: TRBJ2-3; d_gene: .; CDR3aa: CAISEMGAGFADTQYF; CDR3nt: TGTGCCATCAGTGAGATGGGGGCCGGGTTTGCAGATACGCAGTATTTT
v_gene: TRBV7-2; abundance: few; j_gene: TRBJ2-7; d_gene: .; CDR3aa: CASSLAGRSSYEQYF; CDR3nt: TGTGCCAGCAGCTTGGCGGGGAGAAGCTCCTACGAGCAGTACTTC
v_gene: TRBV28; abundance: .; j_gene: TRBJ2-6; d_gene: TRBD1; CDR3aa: CASGDSLSGANVLTF; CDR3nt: TGTGCCAGTGGGGACAGCCTCTCTGGGGCCAACGTCCTGACTTTC
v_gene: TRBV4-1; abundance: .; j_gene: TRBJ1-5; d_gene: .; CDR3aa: CASSQEGQGTQPQHF; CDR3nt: TGCGCCAGCAGCCAAGAGGGGCAGGGGACTCAGCCCCAGCATTTT